A selection of T cell receptor beta chains follows, all from one sample in a study of T-cell reconstitution after alpha-beta-depleted transplantation in children. TCRdb fed the PCR reads into MiXCR, producing one record per CDR3 protein. Counted here are more than 500,000 distinct CDR3 sequences, roughly 11% occurring once; the ten biggest clones make up around 13%. This specimen was PBMCs, mostly from graft donor cells, taken 180 days after TCRalphabeta/CD19-depleted stem cell transplant. These receptor sequences come from a female patient between 2 and 15 years old who had a stem cell transplant for aplastic anemia, so the T cells may come from the graft donor. Each CDR3 is given with its conserved first and last residue. The D gene is left open where the match is weak. Part of the rows lack a size; the others show once, few, many or a class for expanded clones.

clone size: few; D gene: NA; V gene: TRBV29-1; J gene: TRBJ2-5; CDR3 protein: CSVEAGTYRETQYF; CDR3 DNA: TGCAGCGTTGAAGCCGGGACATACAGGGAGACCCAGTACTTC
clone size: few; D gene: NA; V gene: TRBV20-1; J gene: TRBJ1-6; CDR3 protein: CSRLQGPAWNSPLHF; CDR3 DNA: TGCAGTCGCTTACAGGGCCCCGCGTGGAATTCACCCCTCCACTTT
clone size: NA; D gene: TRBD1; V gene: TRBV11-2; J gene: TRBJ1-3; CDR3 protein: CASSSLTGGAGNTIYF; CDR3 DNA: TGTGCCAGCAGCTCCCTGACAGGGGGCGCGGGAAACACCATATATTTT
clone size: few; D gene: NA; V gene: TRBV7-9; J gene: TRBJ2-5; CDR3 protein: CASSLRARGEETQYF; CDR3 DNA: TGTGCCAGCAGCTTAAGGGCCAGGGGGGAAGAGACCCAGTACTTC
clone size: NA; D gene: NA; V gene: TRBV12-3/TRBV12-4; J gene: TRBJ2-1; CDR3 protein: CASSFTNEQFF; CDR3 DNA: TGTGCCAGCAGTTTCACTAATGAGCAGTTCTTC
clone size: NA; D gene: NA; V gene: TRBV7-9; J gene: TRBJ1-5; CDR3 protein: CASSSTLNQPQHF; CDR3 DNA: TGTGCCAGCAGCTCGACCCTAAATCAGCCCCAGCATTTT
clone size: few; D gene: TRBD1; V gene: TRBV12-3/TRBV12-4; J gene: TRBJ1-1; CDR3 protein: CASSPLGQGNTEAFF; CDR3 DNA: TGTGCCAGCAGCCCTTTGGGACAGGGAAACACTGAAGCTTTCTTT
clone size: few; D gene: NA; V gene: TRBV28; J gene: TRBJ1-5; CDR3 protein: CASSPFHQPQHF; CDR3 DNA: TGTGCCAGCAGCCCCTTCCACCAGCCCCAGCATTTT
clone size: NA; D gene: NA; V gene: TRBV29-1; J gene: TRBJ2-5; CDR3 protein: CSVRGRGLEETQYF; CDR3 DNA: TGCAGCGTGAGGGGTCGGGGGCTAGAAGAGACCCAGTACTTC
clone size: few; D gene: NA; V gene: TRBV20-1; J gene: TRBJ2-5; CDR3 protein: CSARDLMRDETQYF; CDR3 DNA: TGCAGTGCTAGAGACTTGATGCGGGACGAGACCCAGTACTTC
clone size: few; D gene: NA; V gene: TRBV28; J gene: TRBJ2-5; CDR3 protein: CASSWTVQETQYF; CDR3 DNA: TGTGCCAGCAGTTGGACGGTACAAGAGACCCAGTACTTC
clone size: few; D gene: TRBD1; V gene: TRBV7-8; J gene: TRBJ2-7; CDR3 protein: CASSLVRTGSYEQYF; CDR3 DNA: TGTGCCAGCAGCTTAGTAAGGACAGGGTCCTACGAGCAGTACTTC
clone size: many; D gene: TRBD1; V gene: TRBV4-2; J gene: TRBJ1-5; CDR3 protein: CASSQGYGTGGDAGVISNQPQHF; CDR3 DNA: TGTGCCAGCAGCCAAGGGTATGGGACAGGGGGCGACGCGGGGGTTATTAGCAATCAGCCCCAGCATTTT
clone size: NA; D gene: TRBD2; V gene: TRBV4-2; J gene: TRBJ2-1; CDR3 protein: CASSARLAGVNEQFF; CDR3 DNA: TGTGCCAGCAGCGCCCGACTAGCGGGAGTCAATGAGCAGTTCTTC
clone size: NA; D gene: NA; V gene: TRBV20-1; J gene: TRBJ1-2; CDR3 protein: CSAREGGLNYGYTF; CDR3 DNA: TGCAGTGCTAGAGAAGGGGGATTGAACTATGGCTACACCTTC
clone size: few; D gene: NA; V gene: TRBV5-8; J gene: TRBJ1-1; CDR3 protein: CASTIRGNTEAFF; CDR3 DNA: TGTGCCAGCACCATTAGGGGGAACACTGAAGCTTTCTTT
clone size: few; D gene: TRBD2; V gene: TRBV4-3; J gene: TRBJ2-6; CDR3 protein: CASSQDSGLARPTGANVLTF; CDR3 DNA: TGCGCCAGCAGCCAAGATAGCGGACTAGCCCGCCCCACTGGGGCCAACGTCCTGACTTTC
clone size: NA; D gene: NA; V gene: TRBV4-1; J gene: TRBJ1-3; CDR3 protein: CASSQDRYTIYF; CDR3 DNA: TGCGCCAGCAGCCAAGATCGGTACACCATATATTTT
clone size: few; D gene: NA; V gene: TRBV7-9; J gene: TRBJ1-2; CDR3 protein: CASSWEKTELGYTF; CDR3 DNA: TGTGCCAGCAGCTGGGAGAAGACAGAGCTTGGCTACACCTTC
clone size: few; D gene: NA; V gene: TRBV24-1; J gene: TRBJ2-1; CDR3 protein: CATSDLGGANEQFF; CDR3 DNA: TGTGCCACCAGTGATTTGGGGGGAGCCAATGAGCAGTTCTTC
clone size: few; D gene: TRBD1; V gene: TRBV6-1; J gene: TRBJ2-3; CDR3 protein: CASSRTGSGDTQYF; CDR3 DNA: TGTGCCAGCAGTAGGACAGGGTCCGGAGATACGCAGTATTTT